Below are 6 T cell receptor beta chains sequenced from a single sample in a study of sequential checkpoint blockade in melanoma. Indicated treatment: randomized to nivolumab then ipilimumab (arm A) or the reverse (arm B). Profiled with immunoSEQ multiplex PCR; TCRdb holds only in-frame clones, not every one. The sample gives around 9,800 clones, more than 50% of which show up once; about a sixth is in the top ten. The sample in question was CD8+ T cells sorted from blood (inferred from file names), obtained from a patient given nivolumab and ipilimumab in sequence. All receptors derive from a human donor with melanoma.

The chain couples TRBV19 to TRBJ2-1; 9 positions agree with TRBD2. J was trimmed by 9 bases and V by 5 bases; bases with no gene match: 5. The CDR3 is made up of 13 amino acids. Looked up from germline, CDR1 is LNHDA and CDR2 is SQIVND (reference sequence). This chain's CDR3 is CASSLGLAGEQFF. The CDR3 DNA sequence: TGTGCCAGTAGTCTGGGACTAGCAGGTGAGCAGTTCTTC.

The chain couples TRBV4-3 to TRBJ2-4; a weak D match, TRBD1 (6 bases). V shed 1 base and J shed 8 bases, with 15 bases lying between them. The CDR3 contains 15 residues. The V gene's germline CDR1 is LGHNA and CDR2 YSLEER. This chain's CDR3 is CASSQVVGSGDIQYF. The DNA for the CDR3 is TGCGCCAGCAGCCAAGTGGTCGGCTCAGGGGACATTCAGTACTTC.

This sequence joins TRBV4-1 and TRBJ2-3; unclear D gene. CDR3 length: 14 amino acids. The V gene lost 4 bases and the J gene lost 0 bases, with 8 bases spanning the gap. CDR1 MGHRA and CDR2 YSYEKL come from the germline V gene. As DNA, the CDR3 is TGCGCCAGCAGCCGCACTACTAGCACAGATACGCAGTATTTT. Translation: CASSRTTSTDTQYF.

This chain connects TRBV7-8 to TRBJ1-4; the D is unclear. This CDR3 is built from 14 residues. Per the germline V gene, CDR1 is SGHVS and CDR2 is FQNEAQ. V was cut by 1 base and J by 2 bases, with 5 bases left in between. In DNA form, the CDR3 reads TGTGCCAGCAGCTTAGACGGTACTAATGAAAAACTGTTTTTT. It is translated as CASSLDGTNEKLFF.

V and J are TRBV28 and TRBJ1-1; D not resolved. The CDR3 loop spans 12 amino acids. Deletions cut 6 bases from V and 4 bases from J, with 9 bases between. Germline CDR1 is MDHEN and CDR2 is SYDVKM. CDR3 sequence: CASSWGGTEAFF. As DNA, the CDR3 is TGTGCCAGCAGCTGGGGAGGCACTGAAGCTTTCTTT.

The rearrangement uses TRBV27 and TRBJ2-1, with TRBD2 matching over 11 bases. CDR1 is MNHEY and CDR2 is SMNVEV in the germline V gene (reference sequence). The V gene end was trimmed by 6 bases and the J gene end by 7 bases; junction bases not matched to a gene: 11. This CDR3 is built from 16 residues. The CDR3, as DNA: TGTGCCAGCAGAGACCTAGCGGGAGGATTGGGAAATGAGCAGTTCTTC. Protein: CASRDLAGGLGNEQFF.